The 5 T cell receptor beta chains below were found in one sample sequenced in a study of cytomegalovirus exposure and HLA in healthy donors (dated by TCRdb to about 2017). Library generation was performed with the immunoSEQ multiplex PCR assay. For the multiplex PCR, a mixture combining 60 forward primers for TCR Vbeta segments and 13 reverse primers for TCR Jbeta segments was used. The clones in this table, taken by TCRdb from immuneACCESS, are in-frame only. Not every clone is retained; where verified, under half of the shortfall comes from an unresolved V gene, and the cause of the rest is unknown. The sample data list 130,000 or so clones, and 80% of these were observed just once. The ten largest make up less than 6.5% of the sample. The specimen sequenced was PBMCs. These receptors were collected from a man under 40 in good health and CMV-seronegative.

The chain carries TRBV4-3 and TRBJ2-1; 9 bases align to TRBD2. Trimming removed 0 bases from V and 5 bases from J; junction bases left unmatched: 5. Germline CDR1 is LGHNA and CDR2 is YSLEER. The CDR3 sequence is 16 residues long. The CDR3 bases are TGCGCCAGCAGCCAAGATATGGCTAGCGGGGACAATGAGCAGTTCTTC. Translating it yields CASSQDMASGDNEQFF.

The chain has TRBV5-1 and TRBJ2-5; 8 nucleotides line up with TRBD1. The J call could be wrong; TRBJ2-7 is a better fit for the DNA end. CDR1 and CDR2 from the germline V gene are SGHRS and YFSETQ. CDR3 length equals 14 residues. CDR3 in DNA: TGCGCCAGCAGGCGTCAGGGGGCGCAGTACGAGCAGTACTTC. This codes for CASRRQGAQYEQYF.

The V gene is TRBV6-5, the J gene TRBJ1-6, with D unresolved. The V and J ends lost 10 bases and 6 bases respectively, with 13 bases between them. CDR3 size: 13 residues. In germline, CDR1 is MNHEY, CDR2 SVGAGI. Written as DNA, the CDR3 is TGTGCCACCCGGGTCCGCCGTAATTCACCCCTCCACTTT. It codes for CATRVRRNSPLHF.

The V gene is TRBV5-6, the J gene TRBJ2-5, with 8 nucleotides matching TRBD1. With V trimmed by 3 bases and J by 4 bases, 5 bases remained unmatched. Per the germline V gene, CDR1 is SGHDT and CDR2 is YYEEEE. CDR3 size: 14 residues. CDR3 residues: CASSSPDRGETQYF. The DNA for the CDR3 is TGTGCCAGCAGCTCCCCCGACAGGGGAGAGACCCAGTACTTC.

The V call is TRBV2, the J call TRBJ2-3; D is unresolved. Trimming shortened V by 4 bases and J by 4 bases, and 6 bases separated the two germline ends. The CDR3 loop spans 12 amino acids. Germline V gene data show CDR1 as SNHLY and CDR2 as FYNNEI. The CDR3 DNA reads TGTGCCAGCAGTGTGAGCGCAGATACGCAGTATTTT. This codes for CASSVSADTQYF.